This T cell receptor (beta chain) was retrieved from a study of radiation and T cells in renal cell carcinoma. The CDR3 length is 14 residues. Germline V gene lookup returns CDR1 SEHNR and CDR2 FQNEAQ (reference sequence). The V and J ends lost 11 bases and 0 bases respectively, with 11 bases between them. The time point: blood 2 weeks post-SBRT. Treatment here: 15 Gy SBRT to primary tumor, nephrectomy 4 weeks later. This renal cell carcinoma was of the clear cell type. Study-level results: From baseline, blood top tumor clonotypes peaked at 2 weeks post-radiation. No pretreatment tumor biopsies were available for baseline clonotypes.

The count of this clone is one. The target antigen is unknown. Sequenced by immunoSEQ multiplex PCR; TCRdb stores in-frame clones only, minus some. The data contain some 75,000 clones, roughly 87% of them singletons. This TCR was sampled from a man aged 55 to 70 with renal cell carcinoma. This specimen consisted of blood, obtained from a patient whose treatment included radiotherapy and nephrectomy. J is TRBJ2-6 and V is TRBV7-9, with D perhaps TRBD1 (6 bases). This CDR3 reads CAPRTDSGANVLTF. The CDR3, as DNA: TGTGCCCCCAGGACAGACTCTGGGGCCAACGTCCTGACTTTC.